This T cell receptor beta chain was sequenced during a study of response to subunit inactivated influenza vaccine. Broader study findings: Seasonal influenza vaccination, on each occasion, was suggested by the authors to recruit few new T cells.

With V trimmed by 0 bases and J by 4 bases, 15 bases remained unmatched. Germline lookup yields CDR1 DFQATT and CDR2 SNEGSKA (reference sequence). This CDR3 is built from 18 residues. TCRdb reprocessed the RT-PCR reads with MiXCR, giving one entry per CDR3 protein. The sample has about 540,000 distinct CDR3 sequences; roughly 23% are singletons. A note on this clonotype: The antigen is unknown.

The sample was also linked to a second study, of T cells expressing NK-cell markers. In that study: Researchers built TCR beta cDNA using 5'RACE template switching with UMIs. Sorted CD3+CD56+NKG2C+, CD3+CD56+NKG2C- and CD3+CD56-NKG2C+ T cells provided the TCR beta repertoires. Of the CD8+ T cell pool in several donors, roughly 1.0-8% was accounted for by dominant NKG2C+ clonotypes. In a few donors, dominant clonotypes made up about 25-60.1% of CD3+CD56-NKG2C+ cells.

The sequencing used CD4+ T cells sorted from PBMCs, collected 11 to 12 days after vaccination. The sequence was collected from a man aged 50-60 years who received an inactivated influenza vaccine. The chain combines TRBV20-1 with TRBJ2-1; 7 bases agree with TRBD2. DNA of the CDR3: TGCAGTGCTAGAGATCCGGAAGGTTGGCGGGAGTGGTACAATGAGCAGTTCTTC. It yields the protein CSARDPEGWREWYNEQFF.